A selection of T cell receptor beta chains follows, all from one sample in a study of technical replicates of blood from several donors. The assay was immunoSEQ multiplex PCR, and TCRdb's table has in-frame clones only and misses some. The data hold 15,000 to 20,000 clones, with 87% observed a single time. The sample taken for sequencing was PBMCs. Every receptor here comes from a human donor in good health. CDR3s include the opening cysteine and the closing phenylalanine or tryptophan. Each record gives: V gene, J gene, clone size, D gene, CDR3 DNA, CDR3 protein. The D gene is left open where the match is weak. Rows give clone size only sometimes, using once, few, many, or a class for an expanded clone.

TRBV5-1	TRBJ1-5	.	TRBD1	TGCGCCAGCAGCTTACAGGGGGGAAGCAATCAGCCCCAGCATTTT	CASSLQGGSNQPQHF
TRBV18	TRBJ2-1	few	TRBD2	TGTGCCAGCTTACCTAATAGCGGGGGCACAAATGAGCAGTTCTTC	CASLPNSGGTNEQFF
TRBV19	TRBJ2-1	.	TRBD1	TGTGCCAGTAGTTTAACAGGGGTTGGTGAGCAGTTCTTC	CASSLTGVGEQFF
TRBV28	TRBJ2-3	.	.	TGTGCCAGCAGTCAATTTTTTGGCGGGAAGGCAGCAGATACGCAGTATTTT	CASSQFFGGKAADTQYF
TRBV11-3	TRBJ2-1	.	TRBD2	TGTGCCAGCAGCTATGGGACTAGCGGGTACAATGAGCAGTTCTTC	CASSYGTSGYNEQFF
TRBV5-1	TRBJ2-1	.	.	TGCGCCAGCAGCTTGGTAGCGCACCAATCCTACAATGAGCAGTTCTTC	CASSLVAHQSYNEQFF
TRBV30	TRBJ1-3	.	.	TGTGCCTGGAACTATGGACTCTCTGGAAACACCATATATTTT	CAWNYGLSGNTIYF
TRBV5-1	TRBJ2-7	.	.	TGCGCCAGCAGCTTGGGAGGTTACGAGCAGTACTTC	CASSLGGYEQYF
TRBV5-1	TRBJ1-4	.	TRBD1	TGCGCCAGCAGCTTACAGGGGGGAACCAATGAAAAACTGTTTTTT	CASSLQGGTNEKLFF
TRBV18	TRBJ2-1	.	TRBD1	TGTGCCAGCTCACGGACAGGGGGCGACTACAATGAGCAGTTCTTC	CASSRTGGDYNEQFF
TRBV18	TRBJ2-1	once	.	TGTGCCAGCTCACCCCCGGTTAGCTCCTACAATGAGCAGTTCTTC	CASSPPVSSYNEQFF
TRBV21-1	TRBJ2-7	.	.	TGTGCCAGCAGCAAAAAGACAGGGGGCGAGCAGTACTTC	CASSKKTGGEQYF
TRBV7-8	TRBJ1-1	.	TRBD1	TGTGCCAGCAGCTCGACAGGGCTATACACTGAAGCTTTCTTT	CASSSTGLYTEAFF
TRBV6-5	TRBJ2-1	.	.	TGTGCCAGCAGTTACGGGAGAAACAATGAGCAGTTCTTC	CASSYGRNNEQFF
TRBV6-1	TRBJ1-2	.	TRBD1	TGTGCCATCGATGGACAGGGTAGGGGCTACACCTTC	CAIDGQGRGYTF
TRBV2	TRBJ2-1	.	TRBD2	TGTGCCAGCAGTCTTCGACTAGCGGGAGTGGGGAATGAGCAGTTCTTC	CASSLRLAGVGNEQFF